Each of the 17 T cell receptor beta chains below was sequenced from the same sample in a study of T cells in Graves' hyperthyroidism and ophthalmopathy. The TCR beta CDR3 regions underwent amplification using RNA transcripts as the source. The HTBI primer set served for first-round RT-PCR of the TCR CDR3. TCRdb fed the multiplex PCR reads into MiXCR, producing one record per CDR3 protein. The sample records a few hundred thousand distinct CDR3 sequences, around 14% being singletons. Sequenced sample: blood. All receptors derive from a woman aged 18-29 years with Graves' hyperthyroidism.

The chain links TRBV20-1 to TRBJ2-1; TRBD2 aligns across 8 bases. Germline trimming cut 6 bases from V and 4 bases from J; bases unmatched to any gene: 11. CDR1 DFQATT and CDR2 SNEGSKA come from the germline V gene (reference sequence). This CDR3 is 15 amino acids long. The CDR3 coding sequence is TGCAGTGCCTGGGGGGGAGCGGGAGAGTACAATGAGCAGTTCTTC. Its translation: CSAWGGAGEYNEQFF.

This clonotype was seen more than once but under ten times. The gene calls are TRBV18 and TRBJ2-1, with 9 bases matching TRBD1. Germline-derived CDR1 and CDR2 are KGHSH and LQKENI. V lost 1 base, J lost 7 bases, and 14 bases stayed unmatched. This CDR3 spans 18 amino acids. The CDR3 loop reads CASSPLTQLTGGRNEQFF. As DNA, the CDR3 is TGTGCCAGCTCACCACTAACCCAACTGACAGGGGGTAGGAATGAGCAGTTCTTC.

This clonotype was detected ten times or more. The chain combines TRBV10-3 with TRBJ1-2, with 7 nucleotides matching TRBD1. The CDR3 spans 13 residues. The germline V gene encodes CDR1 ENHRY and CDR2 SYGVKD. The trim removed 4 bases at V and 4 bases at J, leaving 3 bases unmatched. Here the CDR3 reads CAISGDSSYGYTF. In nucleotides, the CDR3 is TGTGCCATCAGTGGGGACAGCTCCTATGGCTACACCTTC.

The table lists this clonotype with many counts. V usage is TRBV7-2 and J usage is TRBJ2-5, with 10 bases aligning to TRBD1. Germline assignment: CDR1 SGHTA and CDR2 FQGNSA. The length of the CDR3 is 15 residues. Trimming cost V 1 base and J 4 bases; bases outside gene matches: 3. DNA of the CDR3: TGTGCCAGCAGCTTAGGGGACAGGGGTACAGAGACCCAGTACTTC. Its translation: CASSLGDRGTETQYF.

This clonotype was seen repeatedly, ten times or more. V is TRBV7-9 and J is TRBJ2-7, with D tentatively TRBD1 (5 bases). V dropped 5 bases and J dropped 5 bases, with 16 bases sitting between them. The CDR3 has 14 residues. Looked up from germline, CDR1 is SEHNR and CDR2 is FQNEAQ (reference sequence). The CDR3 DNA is TGTGCCAGCAGCCCCAACTCAGGGCCCCACGAGCAGTACTTC. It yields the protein CASSPNSGPHEQYF.

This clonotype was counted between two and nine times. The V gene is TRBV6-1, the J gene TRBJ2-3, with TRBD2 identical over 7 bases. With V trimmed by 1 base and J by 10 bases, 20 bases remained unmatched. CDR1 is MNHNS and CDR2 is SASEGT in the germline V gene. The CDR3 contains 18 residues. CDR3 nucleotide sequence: TGTGCCAGCAGTGAAGGGGCGGTCGGGACTAACCGGTATACGGCGCAGTATTTT. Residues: CASSEGAVGTNRYTAQYF.

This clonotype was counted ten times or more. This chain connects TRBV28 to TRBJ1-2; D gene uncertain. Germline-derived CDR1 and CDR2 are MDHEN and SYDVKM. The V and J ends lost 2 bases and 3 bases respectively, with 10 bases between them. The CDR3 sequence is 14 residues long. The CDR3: CASSLLPRDYGYTF. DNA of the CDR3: TGTGCCAGCAGTTTACTTCCCCGGGACTATGGCTACACCTTC.

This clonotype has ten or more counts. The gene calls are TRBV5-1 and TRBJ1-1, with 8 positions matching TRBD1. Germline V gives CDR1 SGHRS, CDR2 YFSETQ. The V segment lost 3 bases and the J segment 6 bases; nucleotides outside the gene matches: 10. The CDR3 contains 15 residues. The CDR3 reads CASSSLTGVLAEAFF. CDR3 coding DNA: TGCGCCAGCAGCTCCCTGACAGGGGTCCTCGCTGAAGCTTTCTTT.

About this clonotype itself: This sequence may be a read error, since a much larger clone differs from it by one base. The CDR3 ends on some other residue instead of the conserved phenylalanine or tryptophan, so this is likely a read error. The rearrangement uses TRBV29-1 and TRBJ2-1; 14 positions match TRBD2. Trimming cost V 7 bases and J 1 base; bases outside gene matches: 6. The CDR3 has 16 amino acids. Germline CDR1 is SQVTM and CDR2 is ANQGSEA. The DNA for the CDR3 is TGCAGCGCCGGGGGACTAGCGGGAGTTTCCTACAATGAGCAGTTCCTC. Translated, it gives CSAGGLAGVSYNEQFL.

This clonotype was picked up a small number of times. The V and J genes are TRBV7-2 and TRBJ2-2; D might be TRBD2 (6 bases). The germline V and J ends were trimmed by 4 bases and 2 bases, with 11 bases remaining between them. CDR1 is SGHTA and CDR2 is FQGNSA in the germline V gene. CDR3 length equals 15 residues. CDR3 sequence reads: CASSSYGGNTGELFF. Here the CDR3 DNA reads TGTGCCAGCAGCTCTTACGGGGGTAACACCGGGGAGCTGTTTTTT.

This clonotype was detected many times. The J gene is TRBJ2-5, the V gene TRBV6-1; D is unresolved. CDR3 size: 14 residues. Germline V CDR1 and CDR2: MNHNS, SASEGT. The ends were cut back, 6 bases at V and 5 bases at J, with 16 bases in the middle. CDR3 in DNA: TGTGCCAGCAGCCCTCTGCCGCCCGGTGAGACCCAGTACTTC. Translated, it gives CASSPLPPGETQYF.

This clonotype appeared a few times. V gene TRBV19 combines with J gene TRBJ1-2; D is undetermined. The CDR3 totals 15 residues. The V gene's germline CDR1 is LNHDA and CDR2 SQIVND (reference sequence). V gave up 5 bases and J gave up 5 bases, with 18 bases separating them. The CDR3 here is CASSPDPARLYGYTF. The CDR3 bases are TGTGCCAGTAGTCCCGACCCTGCCCGCTTATATGGCTACACCTTC. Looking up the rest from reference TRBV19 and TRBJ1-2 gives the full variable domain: DGGITQSPKYLFRKEGQNVTLSCEQNLNHDAMYWYRQDPGQGLRLIYYSQIVNDFQKGDIAEGYSVSREKKESFPLTVTSAQKNPTAFYLCASSPDPARLYGYTFGSGTRLTVV.

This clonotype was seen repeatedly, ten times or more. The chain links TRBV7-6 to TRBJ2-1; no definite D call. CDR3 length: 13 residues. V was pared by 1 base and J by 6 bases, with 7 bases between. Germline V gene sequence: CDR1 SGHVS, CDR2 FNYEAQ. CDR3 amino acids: CASSLGLVNEQFF. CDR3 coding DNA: TGTGCCAGCAGCTTAGGCCTGGTCAATGAGCAGTTCTTC.

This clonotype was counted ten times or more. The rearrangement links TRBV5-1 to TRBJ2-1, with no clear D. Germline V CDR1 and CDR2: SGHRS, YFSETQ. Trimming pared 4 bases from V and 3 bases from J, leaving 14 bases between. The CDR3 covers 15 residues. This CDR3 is CASSTEVGSYNEQFF. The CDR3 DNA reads TGCGCCAGCAGCACAGAAGTGGGCAGCTACAATGAGCAGTTCTTC.

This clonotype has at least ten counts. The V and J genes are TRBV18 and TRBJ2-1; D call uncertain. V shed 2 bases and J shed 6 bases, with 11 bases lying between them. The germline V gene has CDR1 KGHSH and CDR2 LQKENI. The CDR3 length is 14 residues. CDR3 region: CASSPTSGSNEQFF. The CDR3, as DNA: TGTGCCAGCTCACCAACATCAGGCTCCAATGAGCAGTTCTTC.

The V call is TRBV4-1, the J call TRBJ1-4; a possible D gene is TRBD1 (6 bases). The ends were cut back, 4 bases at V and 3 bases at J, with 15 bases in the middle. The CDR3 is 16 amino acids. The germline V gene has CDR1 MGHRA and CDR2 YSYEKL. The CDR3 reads CASSRRGGFANEKLFF. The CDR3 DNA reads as TGCGCCAGCAGCCGCCGAGGGGGGTTCGCTAATGAAAAACTGTTTTTT.

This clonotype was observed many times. The CDR3 DNA sequence: TGTGCCAGCAGCCAAGATATGAATACCGGGGAGCTGTTTTTT. Translated: CASSQDMNTGELFF. The chain links TRBV3-1 to TRBJ2-2; the D is unclear. From germline, CDR1 is LGHDT and CDR2 YNNKEL (reference sequence). The V gene lost 0 bases and the J gene lost 5 bases, with 7 bases spanning the gap. CDR3 size: 14 residues.